These T cell receptor beta chains were read from a single sample in a study of cytotoxic CD8 clonotypes in ibrutinib-treated CLL. TCRdb's table, derived via immunoSEQ multiplex PCR, lists solely in-frame clones and lacks some. The repertoire includes about 40,000 clones, 65% to 70% of them detected once, and about 6.8% sits in the top ten. The sequencing here drew on PBMCs, taken at disease progression, from a patient treated with ibrutinib. The receptors stem from a human donor with chronic lymphocytic leukemia. CDR3s include the opening cysteine and the closing phenylalanine or tryptophan. A D gene is named only where the DNA matches it firmly. Rows give clone size only sometimes, using once, few, many, or a class for an expanded clone.

size | J | V | D | DNA | CDR3
- | TRBJ2-7 | TRBV5-1 | - | TGCGCCAGCAGCTTGACCCTGTACGAGCAGTACTTC | CASSLTLYEQYF
few | TRBJ1-5 | TRBV4-1 | - | TGCGCCAGCAGCCAAGATGGGGGGATCGGCAATCAGCCCCAGCATTTT | CASSQDGGIGNQPQHF
- | TRBJ2-3 | TRBV6-5 | - | TGTGCCAGCAGTTCTAGCGTGTCACTTACAGATACGCAGTATTTT | CASSSSVSLTDTQYF
- | TRBJ1-1 | TRBV7-2 | - | TGTGCCAGCAGCTCCCACGGCACTCTGAACACTGAAGCTTTCTTT | CASSSHGTLNTEAFF
- | TRBJ2-3 | TRBV28 | TRBD2 | TGTGCCAGCAGCCTAGGACTAGCGGGGCGCACAGATACGCAGTATTTT | CASSLGLAGRTDTQYF
- | TRBJ2-7 | TRBV6-5 | - | TGTGCCAGCAGTTACGCAGGTCGCAACGAGCAGTACTTC | CASSYAGRNEQYF
- | TRBJ2-2 | TRBV7-8 | TRBD1 | TGTGCCAGCAGCTTAGCGCAGGGGGTCACCGGGGAGCTGTTTTTT | CASSLAQGVTGELFF
- | TRBJ2-3 | TRBV11-2 | TRBD2 | TGTGCCAGCAGCTCCCTAGCGGGAGACACCAGGTATACGCAGTATTTT | CASSSLAGDTRYTQYF
few | TRBJ2-7 | TRBV7-3 | - | TGTGCCAGCTCCGAGGGCCTCCTTGAGGTCAACGAGCAGTACTTC | CASSEGLLEVNEQYF
- | TRBJ2-6 | TRBV7-8 | TRBD2 | TGTGCCAGCAGCTTACCGGGACTAGACTTCTCTGGGGCCAACGTCCTGACTTTC | CASSLPGLDFSGANVLTF
- | TRBJ2-2 | TRBV27 | - | TGTGCCAGCAGTTCGGGACTGACGACGAACACCGGGGAGCTGTTTTTT | CASSSGLTTNTGELFF
- | TRBJ2-7 | TRBV7-9 | TRBD1 | TGTGCCAGCAGCTGGACCGGACAGGGGGCCTTTGACGAGCAGTACTTC | CASSWTGQGAFDEQYF
few | TRBJ2-6 | TRBV7-2 | - | TGTGCCAGCACCCCACGCGGGGTATCCGGGGCCAACGTCCTGACTTTC | CASTPRGVSGANVLTF
- | TRBJ2-3 | TRBV10-1 | - | TGCGCCAGCAGTGAGAGCAGCCAGACCACAGATACGCAGTATTTT | CASSESSQTTDTQYF
- | TRBJ1-1 | TRBV19 | - | TGTGCCAGTAAACAGGGAGTCACTGAAGCTTTCTTT | CASKQGVTEAFF
- | TRBJ2-1 | TRBV30 | - | TGTGCCTGGAGTGTACTATCGTACAATGAGCAGTTCTTC | CAWSVLSYNEQFF
- | TRBJ2-1 | TRBV9 | TRBD2 | TGTGCCAGCAGCCGTAGAACTAGCGGGAATAATGAGCAGTTCTTC | CASSRRTSGNNEQFF
- | TRBJ1-6 | TRBV15 | - | TGTGCCACCAGCAGCGACAGAGACTCCTATAATTCACCCCTCCACTTT | CATSSDRDSYNSPLHF
few | TRBJ2-2 | TRBV19 | - | TGTGCCAGTAGGACCACCGGGGAGCTGTTTTTT | CASRTTGELFF
- | TRBJ2-7 | TRBV7-9 | TRBD1 | TGTGCCAGCACCGGGGACAGATCCTACGAGCAGTACTTC | CASTGDRSYEQYF
- | TRBJ2-7 | TRBV11-1 | TRBD2 | TGTGCCAGCAGCCAGCCCGGGACTAGCGGTTCCTACGAGCAGTACTTC | CASSQPGTSGSYEQYF
- | TRBJ2-1 | TRBV28 | TRBD2 | TGTGCCAGCAGTTTCCCCGGACTAGCGGGATTAAGCTCCTACAATGAGCAGTTCTTC | CASSFPGLAGLSSYNEQFF
- | TRBJ2-3 | TRBV7-2 | TRBD1 | TGTGCCAGCAGCTTCCGCCGACAGGGTAATGGGCGCACAGATACGCAGTATTTT | CASSFRRQGNGRTDTQYF
- | TRBJ1-6 | TRBV5-4 | - | TGTGCCAGCAGCTTGAGGGATTCACCCCTCCACTTT | CASSLRDSPLHF
- | TRBJ1-5 | TRBV5-1 | - | TGCGCCAGCAGCTTGCAGGCAGGGCTACAGCCCCAGCATTTT | CASSLQAGLQPQHF
- | TRBJ2-1 | TRBV2 | TRBD2 | TGTGCCAGCAAACGATCCACGGCTAGCGGGACCTCCTACAATGAGCAGTTCTTC | CASKRSTASGTSYNEQFF
medium-sized | TRBJ1-5 | TRBV7-9 | - | TGTGCCAGCACTACCGGGAAGGGGGGGAGCAATCAGCCCCAGCATTTT | CASTTGKGGSNQPQHF
few | TRBJ2-5 | TRBV29-1 | TRBD2 | TGCAGCGTCCAAACTAGCGGGGAAGAGACCCAGTACTTC | CSVQTSGEETQYF
many | TRBJ2-7 | TRBV6-6 | - | TGTGCCAGCAGTTACCCGGGACATTCCGAGCAGTACTTC | CASSYPGHSEQYF
- | TRBJ1-5 | TRBV19 | - | TGTGCCAGTAGTCCTAATAGGGTCGATCAGCCCCAGCATTTT | CASSPNRVDQPQHF
- | TRBJ2-7 | TRBV19 | - | TGTGCCAGTAGTCGGTTGGCAGCCTCCCTCTACGAGCAGTACTTC | CASSRLAASLYEQYF
- | TRBJ1-1 | TRBV11-2 | TRBD1 | TGTGCCAGCAGCTTATCATGGACAGGGGAGTTTGTGAACACTGAAGCTTTCTTT | CASSLSWTGEFVNTEAFF
once | TRBJ2-7 | TRBV27 | - | TGTGCCAGCAGTTTATCAGGGATCGAGCAGTACTTC | CASSLSGIEQYF
- | TRBJ1-2 | TRBV20-1 | - | TGCAGTGCCCAGTGGGGCTATGGCTACACCTTC | CSAQWGYGYTF
few | TRBJ2-5 | TRBV14 | TRBD1 | TGTGCCAGCAGCGAGCCAGGGGGCGGTAAGACCCAGTACTTC | CASSEPGGGKTQYF
- | TRBJ1-5 | TRBV15 | TRBD1 | TGTGCCACCAGCAGAGACGGGACAGGTGATCAGCCCCAGCATTTT | CATSRDGTGDQPQHF
- | TRBJ2-1 | TRBV19 | - | TGTGCCAGTAGTATAGTCAAGGGGGGGCACAATGAGCAGTTCTTC | CASSIVKGGHNEQFF